The T cell receptor (beta chain) described here comes from a study of response to subunit inactivated influenza vaccine. General study findings and limits: Authors suggested each seasonal influenza vaccination recruits few new T cells.

Comment on this clonotype: Its antigen is undetermined.

TCRdb reprocessed the RT-PCR reads with MiXCR, giving one entry per CDR3 protein. The repertoire holds more than 600,000 distinct CDR3 sequences, about 18% seen once, with around 9.9% in the top ten. Germline CDR1 is SGDLS and CDR2 is YYNGEE. Trimming pared 0 bases from V and 2 bases from J, leaving 12 bases between. This CDR3 has 15 amino acids. The receptor was isolated from a man in his forties or fifties who received an inactivated influenza vaccine. The chain uses TRBV9 and TRBJ2-7; a possible D gene is TRBD1 (6 bases). Here the sequenced sample was PBMCs from blood, taken more than 4 days after vaccination. The CDR3 region has the DNA TGTGCCAGCAGCGTAGGGGTAGGGGGAGCCTACGAGCAGTACTTC. This codes for CASSVGVGGAYEQYF.